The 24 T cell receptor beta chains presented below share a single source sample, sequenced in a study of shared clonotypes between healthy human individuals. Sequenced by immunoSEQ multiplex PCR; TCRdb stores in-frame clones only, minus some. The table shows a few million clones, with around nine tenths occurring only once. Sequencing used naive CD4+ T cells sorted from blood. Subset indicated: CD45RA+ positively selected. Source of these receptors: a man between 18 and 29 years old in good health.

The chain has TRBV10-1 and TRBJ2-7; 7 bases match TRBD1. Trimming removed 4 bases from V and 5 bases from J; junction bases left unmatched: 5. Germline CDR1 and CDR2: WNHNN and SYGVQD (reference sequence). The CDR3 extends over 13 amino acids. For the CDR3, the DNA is TGCGCCAGCAGTGTCGACAGGGTGAACGAGCAGTACTTC. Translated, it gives CASSVDRVNEQYF.

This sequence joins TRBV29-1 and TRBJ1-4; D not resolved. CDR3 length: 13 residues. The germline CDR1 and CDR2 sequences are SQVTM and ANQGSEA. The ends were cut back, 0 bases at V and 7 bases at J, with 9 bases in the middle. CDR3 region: CSVEERRGEKLFF. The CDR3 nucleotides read TGCAGCGTTGAAGAGCGTCGGGGTGAAAAACTGTTTTTT.

The CDR3 DNA is TGTGCCAGCAGCAAAGGACAGGGCCACTCTGGGGCCAACGTCCTGACTTTC. This gives the protein CASSKGQGHSGANVLTF. The genes are TRBV21-1 and TRBJ2-6; the tabulated D call, TRBD1, remains unverified against the DNA. TRBV21-1 is reported as a pseudogene. The CDR3 consists of 17 residues.

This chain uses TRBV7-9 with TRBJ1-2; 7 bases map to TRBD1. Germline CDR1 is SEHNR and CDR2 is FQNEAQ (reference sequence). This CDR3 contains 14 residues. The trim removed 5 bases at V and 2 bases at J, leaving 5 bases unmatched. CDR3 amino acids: CASSQRDRNYGYTF. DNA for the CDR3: TGTGCCAGCAGCCAGAGGGACAGAAACTATGGCTACACCTTC.

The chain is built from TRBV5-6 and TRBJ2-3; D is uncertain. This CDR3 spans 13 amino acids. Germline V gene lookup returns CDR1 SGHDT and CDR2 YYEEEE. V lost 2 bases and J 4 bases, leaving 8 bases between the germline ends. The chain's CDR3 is CASSFRGSDTQYF. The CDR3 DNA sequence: TGTGCCAGCAGCTTTAGAGGCTCAGATACGCAGTATTTT.

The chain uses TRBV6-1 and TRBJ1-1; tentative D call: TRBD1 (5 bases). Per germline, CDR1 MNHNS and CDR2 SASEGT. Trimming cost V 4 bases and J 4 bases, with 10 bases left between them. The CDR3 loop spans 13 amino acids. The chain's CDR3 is CASSARQITEAFF. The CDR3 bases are TGTGCCAGCAGTGCTCGACAGATCACTGAAGCTTTCTTT.

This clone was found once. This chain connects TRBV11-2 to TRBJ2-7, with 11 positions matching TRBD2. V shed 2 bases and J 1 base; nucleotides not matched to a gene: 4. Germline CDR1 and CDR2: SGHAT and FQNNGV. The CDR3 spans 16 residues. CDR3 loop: CASSLTSGSLSYEQYF. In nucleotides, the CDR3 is TGTGCCAGCAGCTTAACTAGCGGGAGTTTGTCCTACGAGCAGTACTTC.

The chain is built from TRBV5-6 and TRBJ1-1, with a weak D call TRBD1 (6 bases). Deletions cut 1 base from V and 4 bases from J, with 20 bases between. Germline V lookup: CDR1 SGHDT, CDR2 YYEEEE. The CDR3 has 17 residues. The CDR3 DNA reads TGTGCCAGCAGCTTGCTGGAAGGACTCGGAGGGGGCACTGAAGCTTTCTTT. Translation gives CASSLLEGLGGGTEAFF. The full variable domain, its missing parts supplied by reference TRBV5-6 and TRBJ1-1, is DAGVTQSPTHLIKTRGQQVTLRCSPKSGHDTVSWYQQALGQGPQFIFQYYEEEERQRGNFPDRFSGHQFPNYSSELNVNALLLGDSALYLCASSLLEGLGGGTEAFFGQGTRLTVV.

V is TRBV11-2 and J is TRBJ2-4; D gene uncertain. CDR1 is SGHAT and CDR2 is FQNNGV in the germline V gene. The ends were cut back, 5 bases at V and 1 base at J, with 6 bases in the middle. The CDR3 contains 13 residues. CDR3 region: CASSPIAKNIQYF. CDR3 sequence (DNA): TGTGCCAGCAGCCCTATCGCCAAAAACATTCAGTACTTC.

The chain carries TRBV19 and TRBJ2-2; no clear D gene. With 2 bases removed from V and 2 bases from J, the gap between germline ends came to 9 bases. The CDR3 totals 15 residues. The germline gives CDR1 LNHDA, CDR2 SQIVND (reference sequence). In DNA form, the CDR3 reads TGTGCCAGTAGTATACGGTCCATTAACACCGGGGAGCTGTTTTTT. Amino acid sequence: CASSIRSINTGELFF.

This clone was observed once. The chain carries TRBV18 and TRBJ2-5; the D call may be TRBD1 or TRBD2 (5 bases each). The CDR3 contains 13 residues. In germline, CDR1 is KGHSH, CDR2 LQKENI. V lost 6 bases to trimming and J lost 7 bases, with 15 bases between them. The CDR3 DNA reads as TGTGCCAGCTCTCGGGCCCCTGGGGGGACCCAGTACTTC. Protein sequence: CASSRAPGGTQYF.

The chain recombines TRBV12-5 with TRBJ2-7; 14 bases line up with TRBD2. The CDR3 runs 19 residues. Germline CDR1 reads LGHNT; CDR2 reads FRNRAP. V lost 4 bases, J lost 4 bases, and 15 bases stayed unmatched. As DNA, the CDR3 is TGTGCTAGTGGTTCACCGGGACTAGCGGGAGAGGGGGGCTTTTACGAGCAGTACTTC. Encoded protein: CASGSPGLAGEGGFYEQYF.

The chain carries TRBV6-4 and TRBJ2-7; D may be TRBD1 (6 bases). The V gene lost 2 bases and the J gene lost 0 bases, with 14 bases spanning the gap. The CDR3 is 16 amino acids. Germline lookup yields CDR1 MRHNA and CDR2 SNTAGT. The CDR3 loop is CASSDTGHPISYEQYF. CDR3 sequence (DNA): TGTGCCAGCAGTGACACGGGACATCCCATCTCCTACGAGCAGTACTTC.

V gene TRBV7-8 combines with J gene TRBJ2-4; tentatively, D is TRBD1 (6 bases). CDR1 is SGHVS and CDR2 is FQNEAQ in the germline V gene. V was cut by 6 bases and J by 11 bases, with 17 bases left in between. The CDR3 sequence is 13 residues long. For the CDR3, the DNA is TGTGCCAGCAGTAAGGACAGACAAGCTTTTCAGTACTTC. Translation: CASSKDRQAFQYF.

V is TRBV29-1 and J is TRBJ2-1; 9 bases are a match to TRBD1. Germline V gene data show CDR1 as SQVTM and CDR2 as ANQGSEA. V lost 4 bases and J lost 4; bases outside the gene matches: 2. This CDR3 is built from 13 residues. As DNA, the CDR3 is TGCAGCGTTGGTGGACAGGGGTACAATGAGCAGTTCTTC. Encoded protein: CSVGGQGYNEQFF.

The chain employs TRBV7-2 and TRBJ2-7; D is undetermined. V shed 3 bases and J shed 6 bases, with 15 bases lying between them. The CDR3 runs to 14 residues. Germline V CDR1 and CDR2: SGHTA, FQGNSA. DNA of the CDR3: TGTGCCAGCAGCTTGTACATCCTTGGTGGCGAGCAGTACTTC. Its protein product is CASSLYILGGEQYF.

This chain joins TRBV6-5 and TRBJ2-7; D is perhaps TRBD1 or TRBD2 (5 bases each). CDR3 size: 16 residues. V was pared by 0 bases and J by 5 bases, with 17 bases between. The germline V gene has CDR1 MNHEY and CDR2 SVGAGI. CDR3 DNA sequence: TGTGCCAGCAGTTACTCGCGCGCAAGAGGGGCCCACGAGCAGTACTTC. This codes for CASSYSRARGAHEQYF.

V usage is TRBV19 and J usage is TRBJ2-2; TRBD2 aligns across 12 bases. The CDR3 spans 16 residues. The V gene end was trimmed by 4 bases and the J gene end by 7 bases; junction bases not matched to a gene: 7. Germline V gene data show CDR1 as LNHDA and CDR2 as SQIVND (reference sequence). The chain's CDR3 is CASSTLAGGPVGELFF. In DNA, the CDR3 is TGTGCCAGTAGTACCCTAGCGGGGGGGCCTGTCGGGGAGCTGTTTTTT.

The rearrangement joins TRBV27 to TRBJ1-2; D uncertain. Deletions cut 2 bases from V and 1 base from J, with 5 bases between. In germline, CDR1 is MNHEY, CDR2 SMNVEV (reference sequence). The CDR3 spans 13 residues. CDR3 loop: CASSLMGNYGYTF. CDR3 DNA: TGTGCCAGCAGTTTAATGGGTAACTATGGCTACACCTTC.

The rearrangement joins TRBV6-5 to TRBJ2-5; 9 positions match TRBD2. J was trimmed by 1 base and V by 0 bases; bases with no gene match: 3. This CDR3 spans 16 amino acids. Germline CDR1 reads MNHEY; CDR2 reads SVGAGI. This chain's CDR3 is CASSYSGTSLQETQYF. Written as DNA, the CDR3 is TGTGCCAGCAGTTACTCCGGGACTAGCCTCCAAGAGACCCAGTACTTC.

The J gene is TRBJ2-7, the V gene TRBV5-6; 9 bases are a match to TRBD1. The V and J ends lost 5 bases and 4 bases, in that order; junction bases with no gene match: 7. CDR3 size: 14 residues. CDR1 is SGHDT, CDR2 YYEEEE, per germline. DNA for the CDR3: TGTGCCAGCAGGCCCCGGGACAGGGCTTACGAGCAGTACTTC. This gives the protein CASRPRDRAYEQYF.

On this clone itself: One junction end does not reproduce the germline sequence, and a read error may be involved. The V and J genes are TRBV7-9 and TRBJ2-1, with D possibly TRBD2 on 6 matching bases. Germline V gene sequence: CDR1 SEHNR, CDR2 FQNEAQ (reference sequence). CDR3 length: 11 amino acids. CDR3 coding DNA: TGTGCCAGCACCTTAGCGGATGAGCAGTTCTTC. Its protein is CASTLADEQFF.

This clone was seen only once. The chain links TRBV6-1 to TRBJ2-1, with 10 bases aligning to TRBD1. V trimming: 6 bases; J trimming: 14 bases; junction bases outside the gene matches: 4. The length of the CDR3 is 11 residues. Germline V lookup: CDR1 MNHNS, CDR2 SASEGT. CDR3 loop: CASRAGTGEFF. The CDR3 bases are TGTGCCAGCAGGGCCGGGACAGGGGAGTTCTTC.

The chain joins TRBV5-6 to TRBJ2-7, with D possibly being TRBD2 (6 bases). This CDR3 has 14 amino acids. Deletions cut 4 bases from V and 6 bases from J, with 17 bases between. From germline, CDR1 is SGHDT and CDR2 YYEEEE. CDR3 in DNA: TGTGCCAGCAGCCCCGGTAGGAAGGGAGGCGAGCAGTACTTC. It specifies CASSPGRKGGEQYF.